The clone carrying this T cell receptor beta chain has a count of ten or more. The target antigen is unknown. Until they underwent thyroid surgery, no patient had received any treatment. These data originate in a study of metastatic and nonmetastatic thyroid tumors. Study information: Malignant thyroid and benign thyroid patients provided blood and tumor or nodule tissue whose repertoires were compared. Study outcomes and limitations: As reported, TCR beta diversity in blood and tumor was significantly higher in malignant thyroid tumors than in benign nodules.

CDR3 length: 17 residues. After removal of 1 base from V and 3 bases from J, the junction contained 9 bases not matched to a gene. Germline V gene data show CDR1 as KGHSH and CDR2 as LQKENI. In the authors' methods: In papillary thyroid cancer, a distant-metastasis classifier was built using CDR3 differences across clinicopathological groups. TCRdb re-called clones via MiXCR from the PCR reads. TCRdb's processing, not the authors', yielded these V and J calls. The sample has over 35,000 clones; less than 20% are singletons. Sequencing was carried out using tumor tissue. This sequence joins TRBV18 and TRBJ2-1, with 7 bases lining up with TRBD2. This receptor was obtained from a female donor with papillary thyroid cancer or a benign thyroid nodule (not recorded which). Some clones in this sample may be carry-over from other donors' samples. In nucleotides, the CDR3 is TGTGCCAGCTCACCACGGGAGGGTGGGGAGCTCTACAATGAGCAGTTCTTC. This sequence encodes CASSPREGGELYNEQFF.